These T cell receptor beta chains were read from a single sample in a study of vaccination effects on CD4 cells after COVID-19. Produced via immunoSEQ multiplex PCR; TCRdb's table is partial and in-frame only. The repertoire holds around 46,000 clones, 50% to 70% seen once, with about 5% in the top ten. Their cognate antigens are unknown. Sequences were derived from CD4+ T cells from PBMCs cultured without peptide, sampled before COVID-19 vaccination. All receptors come from a human donor who received a COVID-19 vaccine. The CDR3 runs from the conserved cysteine through the conserved F or W. D genes are given only for firm matches. Clone size is stated in some rows and not others, as once, few, many or a class when expanded.

len	v_gene	j_gene	abundance	d_gene	CDR3nt	CDR3aa
15	TRBV2	TRBJ1-2	NA	NA	TGTGCCAGCAGTCAGGCTCCAGGTGGGGACTATGGCTACACCTTC	CASSQAPGGDYGYTF
18	TRBV10-3	TRBJ2-3	NA	NA	TGTGCCATCAGTGAGAAGGGCGCGAGGGACTTATTAACAGATACGCAGTATTTT	CAISEKGARDLLTDTQYF
12	TRBV12-3/TRBV12-4	TRBJ1-2	NA	NA	TGTGCCAGTAGACAGCTTAACTATGGCTACACCTTC	CASRQLNYGYTF
15	TRBV7-3	TRBJ1-3	few	TRBD1	TGTGCCAGCAGTTTAACAGGGGACTCTGGAAACACCATATATTTT	CASSLTGDSGNTIYF
11	TRBV3-1/TRBV3-2	TRBJ2-1	NA	NA	TGTGCCAGCAGCCAAGCAAATGAGCAGTTCTTC	CASSQANEQFF
12	TRBV7-3	TRBJ2-7	NA	TRBD1	TGTGCCAGCAGCCAGACAGGGGGCGAGCAGTACTTC	CASSQTGGEQYF
14	TRBV18	TRBJ1-1	NA	NA	TGTGCCAGCTCCCCGAAGGGGGGATTCACTGAAGCTTTCTTT	CASSPKGGFTEAFF
13	TRBV27	TRBJ1-5	few	NA	TGTGCCAGCAGTTTTTCCGGCAATCAGCCCCAGCATTTT	CASSFSGNQPQHF
11	TRBV30	TRBJ1-1	medium-sized	NA	TGTGCCTGGAAACAGGGAGGTTTCGCTTTCTTT	CAWKQGGFAFF
17	TRBV5-1	TRBJ2-3	NA	TRBD2	TGCGCCAGCAGCTTGGTTACTAGCGGGGGCCTCACAGATACGCAGTATTTT	CASSLVTSGGLTDTQYF
13	TRBV18	TRBJ2-7	once	NA	TGTGCCAGCTCACCCGGAAGCTCCTACGAGCAGTACTTC	CASSPGSSYEQYF
15	TRBV5-1	TRBJ2-1	NA	TRBD1	TGCGCCAGCAGCTTGGGAGGGACAGGGCGTAATGAGCAGTTCTTC	CASSLGGTGRNEQFF
11	TRBV10-3	TRBJ1-1	NA	NA	TGTGCCATCAGGGACAACACTGAAGCTTTCTTT	CAIRDNTEAFF
15	TRBV6-5	TRBJ1-2	NA	NA	TGTGCCAGCAGTTACGAGGGTACCCCCCTGTATGGCTACACCTTC	CASSYEGTPLYGYTF
16	TRBV16	TRBJ2-7	NA	TRBD2	TGTGCCAGCAGCCAACCCGGGCTAGCGGGAGGGTTCGAGCAGTACTTC	CASSQPGLAGGFEQYF
19	TRBV5-6	TRBJ2-2	NA	TRBD1	TGTGCCAGCAGCTTAGGGCTGGGGGGGACAGGGGGCCGCACCGGGGAGCTGTTTTTT	CASSLGLGGTGGRTGELFF
12	TRBV2	TRBJ2-1	few	NA	TGTGCCAGCAGTAGGGAGTCGGATGAGCAGTTCTTC	CASSRESDEQFF
13	TRBV18	TRBJ1-1	NA	NA	TGTGCCAGCTCACCACCCACAGGGCCTGAAGCTTTCTTT	CASSPPTGPEAFF